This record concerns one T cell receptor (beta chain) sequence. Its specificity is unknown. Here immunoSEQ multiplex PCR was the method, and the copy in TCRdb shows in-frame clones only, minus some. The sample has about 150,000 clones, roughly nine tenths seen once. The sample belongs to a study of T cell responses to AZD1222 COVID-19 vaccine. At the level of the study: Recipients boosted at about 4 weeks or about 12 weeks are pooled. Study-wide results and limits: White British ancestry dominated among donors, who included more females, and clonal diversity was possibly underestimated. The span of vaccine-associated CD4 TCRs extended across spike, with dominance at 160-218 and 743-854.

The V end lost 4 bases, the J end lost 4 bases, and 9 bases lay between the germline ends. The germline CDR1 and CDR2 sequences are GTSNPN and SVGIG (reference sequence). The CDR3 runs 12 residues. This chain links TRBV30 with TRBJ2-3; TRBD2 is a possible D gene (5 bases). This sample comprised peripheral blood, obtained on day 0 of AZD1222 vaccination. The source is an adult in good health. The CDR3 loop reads CAWTGIADTQYF. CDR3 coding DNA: TGTGCCTGGACGGGGATCGCAGATACGCAGTATTTT.